The 13 T cell receptor beta chains below come from one sample, sequenced in a study of T cells after yellow fever vaccination. Each CDR3 protein gets one entry after TCRdb re-called the 5' RACE reads with MiXCR. Among a few hundred thousand distinct CDR3 sequences listed, around 5.3% were seen once. Sequenced material: CD4+ T cells sorted from PBMCs, taken on the day of the yellow fever booster vaccination. These receptors came from a man younger than 30 who received the YFV17D yellow fever vaccine.

This clonotype was detected many times. The chain carries TRBV27 and TRBJ1-4; D unclear. The CDR3 is 14 amino acids. Trimming shortened V by 10 bases and J by 0 bases, and 12 bases separated the two germline ends. Per the germline V gene, CDR1 is MNHEY and CDR2 is SMNVEV (reference sequence). This CDR3 is CATRRASTNEKLFF. The CDR3, as DNA: TGTGCCACCAGGCGGGCCTCAACTAATGAAAAACTGTTTTTT.

This clonotype was detected many times. V gene TRBV7-2 combines with J gene TRBJ2-7; 9 nucleotides match TRBD1. V shed 3 bases, J shed 2 bases, and the junction held 2 bases outside the gene matches. The germline gives CDR1 SGHTA, CDR2 FQGNSA. CDR3 length: 14 residues. This CDR3 is CASSLDRGTYEQYF. The CDR3 DNA is TGTGCCAGCAGCTTGGACAGGGGTACCTACGAGCAGTACTTC.

This clonotype has a count of ten or more. The gene calls are TRBV18 and TRBJ2-1, with a tentative D call TRBD2 (5 bases). There are 13 residues in the CDR3. With 5 bases removed from V and 3 bases from J, the gap between germline ends came to 8 bases. CDR1 is KGHSH and CDR2 is LQKENI in the germline V gene. Here the CDR3 DNA reads TGTGCCAGCTCAACCGGGGACTACAATGAGCAGTTCTTC. As protein: CASSTGDYNEQFF.

The chain is built from TRBV5-1 and TRBJ1-4, with D possibly matching TRBD1 (5 bases). This CDR3 has 16 residues. The V and J ends lost 0 bases and 2 bases respectively, with 11 bases between them. Germline V gene sequence: CDR1 SGHRS, CDR2 YFSETQ. The CDR3: CASSLGPGLTNEKLFF. In DNA form, the CDR3 reads TGCGCCAGCAGCTTGGGGCCGGGACTCACTAATGAAAAACTGTTTTTT.

This clonotype has at least ten counts. The rearrangement joins TRBV5-1 to TRBJ2-3; no firm D call. The CDR3 is 14 residues long. Germline V gene data show CDR1 as SGHRS and CDR2 as YFSETQ. Deletions cut 0 bases from V and 0 bases from J, with 5 bases between. DNA of the CDR3: TGCGCCAGCAGCTTGGCCGACAGCACAGATACGCAGTATTTT. Residues: CASSLADSTDTQYF. Full variable domain (missing parts from reference TRBV5-1 and TRBJ2-3): KAGVTQTPRYLIKTRGQQVTLSCSPISGHRSVSWYQQTPGQGLQFLFEYFSETQRNKGNFPGRFSGRQFSNSRSEMNVSTLELGDSALYLCASSLADSTDTQYFGPGTRLTVL.

This chain uses TRBV28 with TRBJ2-3; 8 nucleotides line up with TRBD1. The CDR3 extends over 15 amino acids. CDR1 and CDR2 from the germline V gene are MDHEN and SYDVKM. J lost 10 bases, V lost 6 bases, and 15 bases had no gene match. The CDR3 spells CASSWASTGVGAQYF. The CDR3 bases are TGTGCCAGCAGCTGGGCATCGACAGGGGTAGGGGCGCAGTATTTT.

In this sample, this clonotype turned up many times. The V gene is TRBV20-1, the J gene TRBJ1-1; D is unresolved. V lost 3 bases, J lost 0 bases, and 26 bases lay in between. The CDR3 has 19 amino acids. The V gene's germline CDR1 is DFQATT and CDR2 SNEGSKA (reference sequence). The CDR3 nucleotides are TGCAGTGCTAGCGGTAGGGTAATTCTAGAAGGGCCGATGAACACTGAAGCTTTCTTT. Translated, it gives CSASGRVILEGPMNTEAFF.

The chain carries TRBV30 and TRBJ1-1; 7 nucleotides line up with TRBD1. Per germline, CDR1 GTSNPN and CDR2 SVGIG (reference sequence). With 0 bases clipped from V and 4 bases from J, the junction kept 8 bases outside the gene matches. This CDR3 has 15 residues. The CDR3 DNA follows: TGTGCCTGGAGTGTACTAGGGGGCGGGGGCACTGAAGCTTTCTTT. It encodes CAWSVLGGGGTEAFF.

There are a few counts of this clonotype. J is TRBJ1-1 and V is TRBV18; no clear D. From germline, CDR1 is KGHSH and CDR2 LQKENI. The CDR3 has 13 amino acids. V was shortened by 3 bases and J by 7 bases, with 12 bases between the two germline ends. CDR3 residues: CASSPLAGSEAFF. The CDR3, as DNA: TGTGCCAGCTCACCCCTGGCGGGGAGTGAAGCTTTCTTT.

This clonotype appeared a few times. J is TRBJ1-2 and V is TRBV20-1, with D hard to call. V was clipped by 2 bases and J by 0 bases, with 4 bases between them. The CDR3 extends over 12 amino acids. The germline gives CDR1 DFQATT, CDR2 SNEGSKA (reference sequence). The CDR3 protein is CSARPANYGYTF. The CDR3 DNA sequence: TGCAGTGCTAGACCAGCTAACTATGGCTACACCTTC.

The V call is TRBV4-3, the J call TRBJ1-1; D gene unclear. V gave up 0 bases and J gave up 1 base, with 15 bases separating them. The CDR3 totals 17 residues. Per the germline V gene, CDR1 is LGHNA and CDR2 is YSLEER. The CDR3 here is CASSQEGRGLSNTEAFF. The CDR3 nucleotides read TGCGCCAGCAGCCAAGAAGGGCGAGGGCTCTCGAACACTGAAGCTTTCTTT.

The chain combines TRBV18 with TRBJ1-1; a possible D gene is TRBD1 (6 bases). The V end was cut by 6 bases, the J end by 5 bases, with 19 bases between. CDR1 and CDR2 from the germline V gene are KGHSH and LQKENI. There are 15 residues in the CDR3. The chain's CDR3 is CASSYGGGLITEAFF. DNA for the CDR3: TGTGCCAGCTCCTACGGGGGCGGCTTAATTACTGAAGCTTTCTTT.

This sequence joins TRBV3-1 and TRBJ2-1; D possibly matches TRBD1 or TRBD2 (5 bases each). The CDR3 extends over 14 amino acids. Trimming shortened V by 6 bases and J by 5 bases, and 14 bases separated the two germline ends. The germline CDR1 and CDR2 sequences are LGHDT and YNNKEL (reference sequence). Written as DNA, the CDR3 is TGTGCCAGCAGGCCTGGGGGTAGTGACAATGAGCAGTTCTTC. Translation gives CASRPGGSDNEQFF.